The 8 T cell receptor beta chains listed next were all sequenced from one sample in a study of blood T cell repertoires in COVID-19. Measured with immunoSEQ multiplex PCR; TCRdb has only the in-frame clones, and not every one. Of some 290,000 clones listed, nearly 90% are singletons. Sequencing was carried out using peripheral blood. The receptors were gathered from a woman aged 40 to 50 with COVID-19, enrolled during active disease.

The rearrangement joins TRBV2 to TRBJ1-6; 8 nucleotides align to TRBD1. V lost 7 bases to trimming and J lost 6 bases; unmatched junction nucleotides: 11. Germline V gene lookup returns CDR1 SNHLY and CDR2 FYNNEI. This CDR3 is 16 amino acids long. CDR3 residues: CASTMTGTGGNSPLHF. The DNA of the CDR3 is TGTGCCAGCACTATGACCGGGACAGGAGGTAATTCACCCCTCCACTTT.

V usage is TRBV7-2 and J usage is TRBJ2-5; no reliable D call. Looked up from germline, CDR1 is SGHTA and CDR2 is FQGNSA. The CDR3 has 15 amino acids. Trimming left V 5 bases short and J 2 bases short, with 15 bases between. The CDR3 sequence: CASSLTSARQETQYF. CDR3 nucleotide sequence: TGTGCCAGCAGCCTAACGTCGGCTAGACAAGAGACCCAGTACTTC.

This sequence joins TRBV28 and TRBJ1-2; 7 bases align to TRBD1. CDR1 and CDR2 (germline): MDHEN, SYDVKM. The CDR3 is 13 amino acids. V trimming: 3 bases; J trimming: 8 bases; junction bases outside the gene matches: 6. The CDR3 nucleotides are TGTGCCAGCAGTTTGGGAGGAGGGGGCGGCTACACCTTC. It encodes CASSLGGGGGYTF.

The chain couples TRBV30 to TRBJ2-3; 7 bases map to TRBD1. Germline V gene data show CDR1 as GTSNPN and CDR2 as SVGIG (reference sequence). V shed 2 bases, J shed 2 bases, and the junction held 7 bases outside the gene matches. The length of the CDR3 is 15 residues. CDR3 sequence (DNA): TGTGCCTGGAGTCTGGCAGGGGGACCCACAGATACGCAGTATTTT. Translation: CAWSLAGGPTDTQYF.

The V call is TRBV6-5, the J call TRBJ2-5; TRBD1 matches 10 bases. The CDR3 runs 15 residues. Germline CDR1 reads MNHEY; CDR2 reads SVGAGI. V lost 6 bases to trimming and J lost 1 base; unmatched junction nucleotides: 5. The CDR3 nucleotides read TGTGCCAGCAGGCTGGACAGGGGGTCCCAAGAGACCCAGTACTTC. Translated, it gives CASRLDRGSQETQYF.

The rearrangement joins TRBV6-1 to TRBJ1-2; 9 bases line up with TRBD1. CDR1 is MNHNS, CDR2 SASEGT, per germline. V was pared by 6 bases and J by 8 bases, with 7 bases of the junction left unmatched. This CDR3 is built from 13 residues. For the CDR3, the DNA is TGTGCCAGCAGCGACAGGGGGTACGACGGCTACACCTTC. Its translation is CASSDRGYDGYTF.

V gene TRBV4-3 combines with J gene TRBJ2-1; 11 bases agree with TRBD1. J lost 6 bases, V lost 4 bases, and 5 bases had no gene match. CDR1 and CDR2 from the germline V gene are LGHNA and YSLEER. The length of the CDR3 is 15 residues. The CDR3 nucleotides read TGCGCCAGCAGCCTCCGGGACAGGGGGTCCAATGAGCAGTTCTTC. Its protein product is CASSLRDRGSNEQFF.

The chain uses TRBV12-5 and TRBJ2-3, with D possibly TRBD2 on 5 matching bases. Germline values: CDR1 LGHNT, CDR2 FRNRAP. V lost 1 base and J 0 bases, leaving 11 bases between the germline ends. This CDR3 spans 16 amino acids. The chain's CDR3 is CASGLGRAGSTDTQYF. The CDR3 DNA reads TGTGCTAGTGGTTTGGGACGGGCGGGTAGCACAGATACGCAGTATTTT.